The T cell receptor beta chain under discussion was sequenced for a study of T-cell reconstitution after alpha-beta-depleted transplantation in children. The authors prepared the TCRbeta library with unique molecular identifiers. TCRdb reprocessed the PCR reads via MiXCR and lists one record per CDR3 protein. The table records hundreds of thousands of distinct CDR3 sequences, around 7.5% of them present only once. The receptor was derived from a male patient younger than 18 who had a stem cell transplant for acute lymphoblastic leukemia, so the T cells may come from the graft donor. The sequencing here drew on PBMCs, mostly from graft donor cells, taken 180 days after TCRalphabeta/CD19-depleted stem cell transplant.

The CDR3 DNA reads TGTGCCAGTAGTACAACCTTAGCGGCCGGGCAGCAGTACTTC. Its translation is CASSTTLAAGQQYF. The chain employs TRBV19 and TRBJ2-7; tentative D call: TRBD2 (6 bases). CDR1 and CDR2 from the germline V gene are LNHDA and SQIVND (reference sequence). The CDR3 spans 14 residues. Trimming left V 4 bases short and J 8 bases short, with 18 bases between.